A single sample gave rise to the 17 T cell receptor delta chains below, sequenced in a study of gamma-delta chains in newborns, infants, children. TCRdb re-analyzed the reads via CATT. The repertoire holds 4,500 to 5,500 delta-chain clones, with 5.2% as singletons. Sequencing used blood. The receptors here all came from a child who was a newborn, infant or young child, either healthy, febrile or measles-vaccinated (not recorded which).

Turning to this clone: The likely explanation is a read error, given a far larger clone one base away. The chain recombines TRDV2 with TRDJ1; TRDD3 might be the D (5 bases). Here the J gene was assigned by germline matching of the DNA, as TCRdb has none. V was cut by 3 bases and J by 1 base, with 38 bases left in between. Germline V gene sequence: CDR1 GEAIGNYY, CDR2 EKD. This CDR3 is 23 amino acids long. The CDR3 sequence is CACDPLEDSQPRGGPRPTDKLIF. The CDR3 DNA reads TGTGCCTGTGACCCATTGGAAGACTCCCAACCTCGGGGGGGCCCGCGGCCCACCGATAAACTCATCTTT.

In this sample, this clone is medium-sized. The chain joins TRDV2 to TRDJ1; 9 bases are shared with TRDD3. This CDR3 is built from 17 residues. Germline-derived CDR1 and CDR2 are GEAIGNYY and EKD. V shed 0 bases and J 0 bases; nucleotides not matched to a gene: 7. The CDR3 coding sequence is TGTGCCTGTGACACCCTCGGGGGGATACTAAACACCGATAAACTCATCTTT. As protein: CACDTLGGILNTDKLIF.

A remark on this clone: Since a much larger clone is just one base distant, this may be a read error. This chain joins TRDV2 and TRDJ1; 10 positions match TRDD3. V was pared by 3 bases and J by 0 bases, with 15 bases of the junction left unmatched. This CDR3 has 19 residues. Germline V gene data show CDR1 as GEAIGNYY and CDR2 as EKD. DNA of the CDR3: TGTGCCTGTGACCCATTAGCGTCCCGTACTGGGGGATACACCGATAAACTCATCTTT. Its protein is CACDPLASRTGGYTDKLIF.

To note about this clone: The likely explanation is a read error, given a far larger clone one base away. The same CDR3 is also encoded by other DNA sequences in this sample. This chain connects TRDV2 to TRDJ1; TRDD3 is a possible D gene (6 bases). CDR3 length: 22 amino acids. The V gene's germline CDR1 is GEAIGNYY and CDR2 EKD. Here the CDR3 reads CACDGAAGGRNPGFKYTDKLIF. CDR3 in DNA: TGTGCCTGTGACGGTGCCGCCGGGGGGAGAAACCCGGGGTTCAAGTACACCGATAAGCTCATCTTT.

This clone occurred a few times. The protein held in TCRdb is that of a much larger clone and does not match this DNA's translation at residue 5, likely because of a read error; the protein shown is translated from the DNA. The J gene is TRDJ1, the V gene TRDV2; D perhaps matches TRDD3 (6 bases). This CDR3 is 18 amino acids long. Trimming removed 3 bases at V and 0 bases at J, with 22 bases between. CDR1 and CDR2 from the germline V gene are GEAIGNYY and EKD. This chain's CDR3 is CACDAVSGTGGHTDKLIF. CDR3 sequence (DNA): TGTGCCTGTGACGCCGTTTCCGGGACGGGGGGACACACCGATAAACTCATCTTT.

On this clone itself: An end of the junction differs from the germline gene, which may be a read error. Within the sample, other DNA sequences also encode this same CDR3. This chain connects TRDV2 to TRDJ3; 7 nucleotides line up with TRDD3. The CDR3 is made up of 19 amino acids. Germline lookup yields CDR1 GEAIGNYY and CDR2 EKD. CDR3 in amino acids: CACDTFSGGRSWDTRQMFF. The CDR3 DNA reads TGTGCCTGCGACACCTTTTCTGGGGGCCGCTCCTGGGACACCCGACAGATGTTTTTC.

In the case of this clone: One base away lies a much larger clone, so this may be a sequencing read error. The chain carries TRDV2 and TRDJ3, with 10 nucleotides matching TRDD3. The length of the CDR3 is 17 residues. CDR1 is GEAIGNYY, CDR2 EKD, per germline. CDR3 sequence reads: CACDTLGDIMDARQMFF. CDR3 DNA sequence: TGTGCCTGTGACACGCTGGGGGATATTATGGACGCCCGACAGATGTTTTTC.

The chain joins TRDV2 to TRDJ1; tentative D call: TRDD3 (6 bases). The J gene comes from matching the DNA to germline here; TCRdb lacks it. The CDR3 extends over 18 amino acids. From germline, CDR1 is GEAIGNYY and CDR2 EKD. V lost 3 bases and J 3 bases, leaving 25 bases between the germline ends. CDR3 loop: CACDSLRPLGKLPDKLIF. The CDR3 region has the DNA TGTGCCTGTGACTCCTTAAGGCCCCTGGGGAAACTTCCCGATAAACTCATCTTT.

This clone turned up a few times. Being one base from a much bigger clone, this may be a read error. J is TRDJ1 and V is TRDV2, with D tentatively TRDD3 (6 bases). The length of the CDR3 is 16 residues. With 1 base removed from V and 9 bases from J, the gap between germline ends came to 23 bases. Germline CDR1 reads GEAIGNYY; CDR2 reads EKD. The chain's CDR3 is CACDTLSTGRYGQLIF. The DNA for the CDR3 is TGTGCCTGTGACACGCTAAGTACTGGGAGATATGGACAACTCATCTTT.

This clone was detected only a few times. The gene calls are TRDV2 and TRDJ1; 11 nucleotides agree with TRDD3. Germline CDR1 is GEAIGNYY and CDR2 is EKD. The CDR3 is made up of 14 amino acids. Unmatched junction bases numbered 6, after V lost 3 bases and J lost 7 bases. The CDR3 DNA reads as TGTGCCTGTGACGGACTGGGGGATAGATCTAAACTCATCTTT. Translating it yields CACDGLGDRSKLIF.

By frequency in the sample, this clone is medium-sized (0.01 to 0.1%). This chain joins TRDV2 and TRDJ1, with 7 positions matching TRDD3. This CDR3 has 18 residues. Unmatched junction bases numbered 13, after V lost 0 bases and J lost 1 base. Germline CDR1 is GEAIGNYY and CDR2 is EKD. CDR3 protein: CACDTVGGITATTDKLIF. As DNA, the CDR3 is TGTGCCTGTGACACCGTTGGGGGGATTACCGCCACCACCGATAAACTCATCTTT.

The V call is TRDV2, the J call TRDJ3; 11 positions agree with TRDD3. This CDR3 is 19 amino acids long. Unmatched junction bases numbered 3, after V lost 0 bases and J lost 0 bases. The germline CDR1 and CDR2 sequences are GEAIGNYY and EKD. The CDR3 nucleotides read TGTGCCTGTGACACCGCAACTGGGGGATACTCCTGGGACACCCGACAGATGTTTTTC. Residues: CACDTATGGYSWDTRQMFF.

This clone is medium-sized within its sample. A much larger clonotype is one base distant, so this may be a read error. The genes are TRDV2 and TRDJ3; 10 bases fit TRDD3. The trim removed 0 bases at V and 0 bases at J, leaving 1 base unmatched. The CDR3 totals 18 residues. Germline-derived CDR1 and CDR2 are GEAIGNYY and EKD. DNA for the CDR3: TGTGCCTGTGACACCCCTGGGGGATACTCCTGGGACACCCGACAGATGTTTTTC. Protein product: CACDTPGGYSWDTRQMFF.

This clone was detected a few times. This clone may be a read error of a much larger clone one base away. The chain recombines TRDV2 with TRDJ3; the match to TRDD3 covers 12 bases. V gave up 3 bases and J gave up 1 base; unmatched junction bases: 6. CDR3 size: 19 residues. Germline loops: CDR1 GEAIGNYY, CDR2 EKD. The CDR3 DNA follows: TGTGCCTGTGACGCCGCTGGGGGATACGCGTCCTGGGACACCCGACAGATGTTTTTC. It translates to CACDAAGGYASWDTRQMFF.

This clone ranks as medium-sized. V is TRDV2 and J is TRDJ1; 13 nucleotides align to TRDD3. The V and J ends lost 3 bases and 1 base, in that order; junction bases with no gene match: 16. There are 20 residues in the CDR3. Germline values: CDR1 GEAIGNYY, CDR2 EKD. The CDR3 spells CACDPVLGDTRSTGTDKLIF. The CDR3 bases are TGTGCCTGTGACCCCGTACTGGGGGATACGCGTAGTACAGGCACCGATAAACTCATCTTT.

About this clone itself: TCRdb's listed protein matches a much larger clone and diverges from this DNA's translation at residue 14, likely through a read error; the protein shown comes from the DNA. The chain combines TRDV2 with TRDJ1; 7 nucleotides match TRDD3. Germline V CDR1 and CDR2: GEAIGNYY, EKD. V was clipped by 0 bases and J by 5 bases; unmatched bases: 17. This CDR3 region has 18 residues. The CDR3 sequence is CACDTGYATQSFSDKLIF. The CDR3 nucleotides read TGTGCCTGTGACACCGGATACGCGACACAGTCCTTCTCTGATAAACTCATCTTT.

As for this clone: A read error may be the cause here, since a much bigger clone is one base away. CDR3 DNA sequence: TGTGCCTGTGACACGGTGGGGCTTCCTACGACTGGGGGAGTGACCGATAAACTCATCTTT. Translated: CACDTVGLPTTGGVTDKLIF. The chain recombines TRDV2 with TRDJ1; TRDD3 is a possible D gene (9 bases). The J gene, absent from TCRdb, was called here by matching the DNA to germline. Trimming took off 1 base at V and 2 bases at J, with 28 bases between the two ends. CDR3 length: 20 amino acids. Per germline, CDR1 GEAIGNYY and CDR2 EKD.